This TCR beta chain emerged from a study of CD8 T cells in ankylosing spondylitis (dated by TCRdb to about 2017). Background for the entire study: The study set out to find disease-linked TCR variants by profiling T cell receptor beta repertoires in ankylosing spondylitis patients and healthy donors. The full study cohort was made up of about 25 ankylosing spondylitis patients and around 100 healthy donors. Samples of peripheral blood were taken, and for ankylosing spondylitis patients, synovial fluid was collected as well.

This clonotype was recorded a few times. Its antigen is still unknown. No much larger clone exists at a distance of one base, and base qualities are not known. Study-wide findings and limitations: A TCR beta motif made up of several highly homologous amino acid variants appeared to be characteristic of blood from ankylosing spondylitis patients. A CD8+ phenotype was shown by the disease-linked clones, which were found at relatively low frequencies in peripheral blood. Some TCR beta motif variants had previously been reported in synovial fluid and blood of reactive arthritis patients, which suggested common disease-initiation mechanisms. According to the report, matched synovial fluid samples from ankylosing spondylitis patients were significantly enriched for the disease-linked clones.

These reads were obtained on an Illumina HiSeq 2500. Quantitative 5'-RACE with molecular barcodes was the method used to prepare the TCR beta libraries. The original pipeline was this. A new computational method based on a probabilistic model of VDJ rearrangement was used to identify disease-linked TCR variants. TCRdb handled the public reads itself, with Q25 trimming in fastp and clone calling in MiXCR, and kept productive beta chains. Every CDR3 protein is listed once, alongside the most common genes and DNA of its rows. TCRdb, not the original authors, processed these V and J calls. The sample table lists under 300,000 distinct CDR3 sequences, 18% of them with a count of one. More than 25% of the sample is in the top ten clones. V is pared back by 7 bases and J by 6 bases, with 9 bases lying between the germline termini. The CDR3, cysteine through phenylalanine, is 12 amino acids long. Kept here is only the CDR3 DNA, which spans 36 bases and is read in frame from base 1. CDR1 and CDR2 are drawn from the germline V gene (reference sequence): MNHNY, SVGAGI.

The clonotype was recovered from a male donor with ankylosing spondylitis or in good health (not recorded which). The chain uses TRBV6-6 and TRBJ2-2, with the D gene possibly TRBD1 or TRBD2, each one fitting 5 bases. The sample was blood, either unsorted or a sorted T cell fraction (not recorded which). CDR3 protein: CASTRGAGELFF. The nucleotide sequence reads TGTGCCAGCACACGAGGGGCCGGGGAGCTGTTTTTT.